Below, 17 T cell receptor beta chains from the same sample are listed, as sequenced in a study of shared clonotypes between healthy human individuals (dated by TCRdb to the early 2020s). The library was obtained by the immunoSEQ multiplex PCR assay. In its TCRdb copy, this immuneACCESS table keeps in-frame sequences only and misses some clones. Where compared with another copy, unresolved V genes explain less than half of these, and the others have no known cause. For this sample the table gives fewer than 1.8 million clones, of which approximately 98.5% were detected only once. Approximately 0.4% of the sample goes to the ten largest clones. Sequencing was carried out using naive CD4+ T cells sorted from blood. In light of the paper, this sample's cell subset or site label describes: CD45RA+ positively selected. The receptors here all came from a man aged 25-45 years in good health.

With regard to this clone: Within the sample, other DNA sequences also encode this same CDR3. This chain connects TRBV15 to TRBJ2-7; no clear D gene. Trimming pared 0 bases from V and 3 bases from J, leaving 9 bases between. Germline loops: CDR1 LNHNV, CDR2 YYDKDF (reference sequence). The CDR3 has 14 residues. This CDR3 reads CATSRDRVGYEQYF. The CDR3 DNA reads as TGTGCCACCAGCAGAGATCGGGTGGGCTACGAGCAGTACTTC.

The V call is TRBV9, the J call TRBJ2-3, with D uncertain. The CDR3 runs to 15 residues. V lost 4 bases and J 4 bases, leaving 16 bases between the germline ends. The germline V gene has CDR1 SGDLS and CDR2 YYNGEE. CDR3 protein: CASSPIAGMADTQYF. CDR3 DNA sequence: TGTGCCAGCAGCCCTATAGCCGGAATGGCAGATACGCAGTATTTT.

The chain uses TRBV29-1 and TRBJ2-2; 9 positions agree with TRBD1. Trimming took 7 bases from V and 7 from J; bases not matched to a gene: 7. The germline CDR1 and CDR2 sequences are SQVTM and ANQGSEA. The CDR3 spans 13 residues. CDR3 residues: CSALGQGIGELFF. As DNA, the CDR3 is TGCAGCGCCCTGGGACAGGGAATCGGGGAGCTGTTTTTT.

The chain links TRBV5-6 to TRBJ2-5; weak D call: TRBD1 (6 bases). Germline loops: CDR1 SGHDT, CDR2 YYEEEE. This CDR3 comprises 15 residues. V shed 0 bases and J shed 2 bases, with 11 bases lying between them. CDR3 in amino acids: CASSLVGQLQETQYF. In DNA form, the CDR3 reads TGTGCCAGCAGCTTGGTTGGACAGCTACAAGAGACCCAGTACTTC. Combining the CDR3 with reference TRBV5-6 and TRBJ2-5 gives the whole variable domain DAGVTQSPTHLIKTRGQQVTLRCSPKSGHDTVSWYQQALGQGPQFIFQYYEEEERQRGNFPDRFSGHQFPNYSSELNVNALLLGDSALYLCASSLVGQLQETQYFGPGTRLLVL.

The gene calls are TRBV7-2 and TRBJ2-2; D not certain. CDR1 SGHTA and CDR2 FQGNSA come from the germline V gene. V lost 4 bases and J lost 5, with 5 bases in between. This CDR3 has 12 amino acids. CDR3 in DNA: TGTGCCAGCAGCTCCACTACCGGGGAGCTGTTTTTT. It codes for CASSSTTGELFF.

This clone was detected once. The chain recombines TRBV19 with TRBJ1-2; tentatively, D is TRBD1 (5 bases). The V gene lost 3 bases and the J gene lost 3 bases, with 14 bases spanning the gap. The CDR3 runs to 15 residues. Germline V gene data show CDR1 as LNHDA and CDR2 as SQIVND (reference sequence). CDR3 in amino acids: CASSMGQGVDYGYTF. The CDR3 bases are TGTGCCAGTAGTATGGGGCAGGGAGTTGACTATGGCTACACCTTC.

This sequence joins TRBV18 and TRBJ1-1; D not resolved. This CDR3 contains 16 residues. V lost 3 bases and J lost 0, with 14 bases in between. The germline CDR1 and CDR2 sequences are KGHSH and LQKENI. The CDR3 sequence is CASSPTRLVMNTEAFF. DNA for the CDR3: TGTGCCAGCTCACCCACACGACTCGTTATGAACACTGAAGCTTTCTTT.

The rearrangement joins TRBV29-1 to TRBJ2-7; TRBD1 matches 10 bases. Germline CDR1 SQVTM, CDR2 ANQGSEA. CDR3 length: 15 amino acids. J gave up 3 bases and V 0 bases, and 5 bases lay outside the gene matches. Here the CDR3 reads CSVEEVGQGVYEQYF. In DNA form, the CDR3 reads TGCAGCGTTGAAGAAGTAGGACAGGGGGTCTACGAGCAGTACTTC.

This chain uses TRBV4-3 with TRBJ2-7, with 9 nucleotides matching TRBD1. Germline CDR1 reads LGHNA; CDR2 reads YSLEER. J lost 5 bases, V lost 0 bases, and 14 bases had no gene match. This CDR3 region has 18 residues. The CDR3 sequence: CASSQEPLAGTGKHEQYF. DNA for the CDR3: TGCGCCAGCAGCCAAGAACCACTGGCCGGGACAGGGAAACACGAGCAGTACTTC.

The chain uses TRBV18 and TRBJ2-3; D possibly corresponds to TRBD1 (5 bases). V was clipped by 0 bases and J by 1 base, with 8 bases between them. The CDR3 spans 15 residues. The germline V gene encodes CDR1 KGHSH and CDR2 LQKENI. The CDR3 coding sequence is TGTGCCAGCTCACCACCTGGGGCAGGCACAGATACGCAGTATTTT. This translates into CASSPPGAGTDTQYF. Together with reference TRBV18 and TRBJ2-3, the CDR3 gives the full variable domain: NAGVMQNPRHLVRRRGQEARLRCSPMKGHSHVYWYRQLPEEGLKFMVYLQKENIIDESGMPKERFSAEFPKEGPSILRIQQVVRGDSAAYFCASSPPGAGTDTQYFGPGTRLTVL.

This chain links TRBV15 with TRBJ2-7, with 8 bases aligning to TRBD1. CDR1 and CDR2 from the germline V gene are LNHNV and YYDKDF (reference sequence). The CDR3 has 14 amino acids. V gave up 4 bases and J gave up 3 bases; unmatched junction bases: 5. CDR3 bases: TGTGCCACCAGCAAGGACAGGGATGGCTACGAGCAGTACTTC. Amino acids: CATSKDRDGYEQYF.

In its sample, this clone was seen once. V is TRBV7-9 and J is TRBJ2-1, with D perhaps TRBD1 or TRBD2 (6 bases each). The CDR3 is 15 amino acids. Deletions cut 5 bases from V and 4 bases from J, with 15 bases between. Germline CDR1 SEHNR, CDR2 FQNEAQ (reference sequence). CDR3: CASSNPRGLYNEQFF. The CDR3 DNA reads as TGTGCCAGCAGCAACCCTCGGGGGCTGTACAATGAGCAGTTCTTC.

The J gene is TRBJ2-7, the V gene TRBV29-1, with 10 bases that match TRBD1. In germline, CDR1 is SQVTM, CDR2 ANQGSEA. The CDR3 totals 14 residues. V shed 7 bases, J shed 5 bases, and the junction held 11 bases outside the gene matches. CDR3 in amino acids: CSARSGTGVHEQYF. The CDR3 DNA follows: TGCAGCGCACGTTCCGGGACAGGGGTTCACGAGCAGTACTTC.

In regard to this clone: Within the sample, other DNA sequences also encode this same CDR3. The V and J genes are TRBV5-1 and TRBJ1-1, with a tentative D call TRBD1 (6 bases). V dropped 3 bases and J dropped 0 bases, with 9 bases sitting between them. Germline V gene sequence: CDR1 SGHRS, CDR2 YFSETQ. The CDR3 is made up of 14 amino acids. CDR3 protein: CASSSGQLNTEAFF. DNA for the CDR3: TGCGCCAGCAGCTCCGGACAGCTGAACACTGAAGCTTTCTTT.

The chain has TRBV5-1 and TRBJ2-1; TRBD2 is a possible D gene (6 bases). This CDR3 region has 14 residues. Trimming removed 4 bases from V and 5 bases from J, with 13 bases in between. In germline, CDR1 is SGHRS, CDR2 YFSETQ. The CDR3, as DNA: TGCGCCAGCAGCCCCGGGACTGTCCACAATGAGCAGTTCTTC. Protein sequence: CASSPGTVHNEQFF.

This chain joins TRBV5-1 and TRBJ1-2; perhaps TRBD1 as D (6 bases). The ends were cut back, 0 bases at V and 4 bases at J, with 13 bases in the middle. From germline, CDR1 is SGHRS and CDR2 YFSETQ. CDR3 length: 15 residues. Written as DNA, the CDR3 is TGCGCCAGCAGCTTGGCCCCGGGGGCGACCTATGGCTACACCTTC. It translates to CASSLAPGATYGYTF.

Regarding this clone: This CDR3 is also generated by other DNA sequences in the sample. The rearrangement uses TRBV28 and TRBJ2-7; 9 bases are shared with TRBD1. The germline V gene has CDR1 MDHEN and CDR2 SYDVKM. The junction had 8 bases not matched to a gene; V was cut back by 5 bases and J by 3 bases. The CDR3 sequence is 15 residues long. The CDR3 loop is CASSLPGQGFYEQYF. The CDR3 coding sequence is TGTGCCAGCAGTCTACCAGGACAGGGGTTCTACGAGCAGTACTTC.